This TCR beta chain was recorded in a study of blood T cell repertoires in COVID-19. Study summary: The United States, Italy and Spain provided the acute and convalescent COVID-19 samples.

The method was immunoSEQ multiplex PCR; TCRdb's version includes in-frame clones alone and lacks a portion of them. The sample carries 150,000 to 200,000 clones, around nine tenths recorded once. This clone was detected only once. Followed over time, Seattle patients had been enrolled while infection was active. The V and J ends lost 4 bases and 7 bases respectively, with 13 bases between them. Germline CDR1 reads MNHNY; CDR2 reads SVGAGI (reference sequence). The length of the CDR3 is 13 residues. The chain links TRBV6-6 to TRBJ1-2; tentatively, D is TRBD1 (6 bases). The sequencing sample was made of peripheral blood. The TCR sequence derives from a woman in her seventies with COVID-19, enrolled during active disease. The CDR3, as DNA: TGTGCCAGCAGTTCAAGGGACATTGGTGGCTACACCTTC. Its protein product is CASSSRDIGGYTF.